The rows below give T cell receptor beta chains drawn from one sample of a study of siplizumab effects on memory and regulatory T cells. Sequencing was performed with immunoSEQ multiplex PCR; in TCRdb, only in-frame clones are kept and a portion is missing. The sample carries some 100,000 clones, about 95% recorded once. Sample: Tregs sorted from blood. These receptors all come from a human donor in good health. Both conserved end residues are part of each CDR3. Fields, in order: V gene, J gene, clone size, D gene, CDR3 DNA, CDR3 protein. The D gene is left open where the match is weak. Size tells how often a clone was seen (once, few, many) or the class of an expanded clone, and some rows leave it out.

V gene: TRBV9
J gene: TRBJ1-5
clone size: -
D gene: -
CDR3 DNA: TGTGCCAGCAGCGTGACAGGTTATCAGCCCCAGCATTTT
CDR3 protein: CASSVTGYQPQHF

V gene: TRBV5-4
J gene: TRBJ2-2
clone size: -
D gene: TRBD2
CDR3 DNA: TGTGCCAGCCTCGATCGGTGGGCGGGAGTTGGCACCGGGGAGCTGTTTTTT
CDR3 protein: CASLDRWAGVGTGELFF

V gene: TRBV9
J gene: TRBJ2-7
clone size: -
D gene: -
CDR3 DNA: TGTGCCAGCAGCAGAGGACAGCTGTCCTACGAGCAGTACTTC
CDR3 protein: CASSRGQLSYEQYF

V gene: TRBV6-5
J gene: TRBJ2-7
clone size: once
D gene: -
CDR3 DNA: TGTGCCACCCTGGGGGACCACGAGCAGTACTTC
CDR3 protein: CATLGDHEQYF

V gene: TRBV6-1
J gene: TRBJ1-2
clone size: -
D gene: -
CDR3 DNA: TGTGCCAGCGTCGGCAGTCTATATGGCTACACCTTC
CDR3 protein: CASVGSLYGYTF

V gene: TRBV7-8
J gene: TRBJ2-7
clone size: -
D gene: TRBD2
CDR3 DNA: TGTGCCAGCAGCTCCGGGACTAGCTCCTACGAGCAGTACTTC
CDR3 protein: CASSSGTSSYEQYF

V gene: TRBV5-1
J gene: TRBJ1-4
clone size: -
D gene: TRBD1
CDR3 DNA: TGCGCCAGCAGCTCAGGCAGGGGGCAGGTTGAAAAACTGTTTTTT
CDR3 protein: CASSSGRGQVEKLFF

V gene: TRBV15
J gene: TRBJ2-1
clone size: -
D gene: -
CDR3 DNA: TGTGCCACCAGGGGGAGCTCCTACAATGAGCAGTTCTTC
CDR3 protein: CATRGSSYNEQFF

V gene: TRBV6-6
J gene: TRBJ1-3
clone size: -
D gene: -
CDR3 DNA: TGTGCCAGCAGTTGGGGAAACACCATATATTTT
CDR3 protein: CASSWGNTIYF

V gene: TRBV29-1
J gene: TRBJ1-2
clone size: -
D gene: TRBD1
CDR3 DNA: TGCAGCGTGCAGGGGGCTGATGGCTACACCTTC
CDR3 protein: CSVQGADGYTF

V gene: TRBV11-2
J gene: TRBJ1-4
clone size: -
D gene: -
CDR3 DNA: TGTGCCAGCAGCTTAATGGCGGTGTTGGGTGAAAAACTGTTTTTT
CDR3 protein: CASSLMAVLGEKLFF

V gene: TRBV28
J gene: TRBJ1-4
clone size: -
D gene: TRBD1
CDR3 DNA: TGTGCCACCGGGACAGGGGTTGAAAAACTGTTTTTT
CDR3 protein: CATGTGVEKLFF

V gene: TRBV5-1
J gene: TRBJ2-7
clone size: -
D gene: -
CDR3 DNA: TGCGCCAGCAGCTTGGGAGGGGGGTTAGGATCCGAGCAGTACTTC
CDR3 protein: CASSLGGGLGSEQYF

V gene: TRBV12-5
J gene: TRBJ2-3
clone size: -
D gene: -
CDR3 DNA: TGTGCTAGTGGAACAGACAGCAGCCTTTTCACAGATACGCAGTATTTT
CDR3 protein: CASGTDSSLFTDTQYF

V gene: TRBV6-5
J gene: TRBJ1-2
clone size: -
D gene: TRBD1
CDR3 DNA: TGTGCCAGCACCATGGGAGGGGGCGGAGGGGGCTACACCTTC
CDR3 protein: CASTMGGGGGGYTF

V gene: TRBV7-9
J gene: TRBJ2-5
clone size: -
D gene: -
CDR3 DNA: TGTGCCAGCAGCACCAGAGGGGGGGGAGAGACCCAGTACTTC
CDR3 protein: CASSTRGGGETQYF

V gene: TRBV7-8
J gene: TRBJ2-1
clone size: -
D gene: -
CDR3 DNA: TGTGCCAGCAGCTTCGAGCTAGGGAATGAGCAGTTCTTC
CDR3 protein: CASSFELGNEQFF

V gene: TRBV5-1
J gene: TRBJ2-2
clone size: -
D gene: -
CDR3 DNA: TGCGCCAGCAGCTTGGAGTGGCGGGCGAACACCGGGGAGCTGTTTTTT
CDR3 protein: CASSLEWRANTGELFF

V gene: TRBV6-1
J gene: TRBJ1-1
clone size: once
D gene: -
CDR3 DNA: TGTGCCAGCAGCGCTAGAATCACCGCGAATACTGAAGCTTTCTTT
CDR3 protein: CASSARITANTEAFF

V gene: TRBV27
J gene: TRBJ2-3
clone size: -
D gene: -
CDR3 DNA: TGTGCCAGCAGTACGCTCAGGGTTGGTTCCGGGGAAGATACGCAGTATTTT
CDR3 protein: CASSTLRVGSGEDTQYF

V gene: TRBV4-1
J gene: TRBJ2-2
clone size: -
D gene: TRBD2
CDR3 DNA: TGCGCCAGCAGCCAATTTGGACTAGCGGAATTTCCCACCGGGGAGCTGTTTTTT
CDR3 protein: CASSQFGLAEFPTGELFF

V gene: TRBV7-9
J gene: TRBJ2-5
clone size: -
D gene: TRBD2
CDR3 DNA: TGTGCCAGCAGCTTAGGGCGTGGCCTAGCGGGAGGAAAGAAAGAGACCCAGTACTTC
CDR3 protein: CASSLGRGLAGGKKETQYF

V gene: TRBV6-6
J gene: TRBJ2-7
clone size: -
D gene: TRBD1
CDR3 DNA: TGTGCCACCGGGACAGGGACTATCTACGAGCAGTACTTC
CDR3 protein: CATGTGTIYEQYF

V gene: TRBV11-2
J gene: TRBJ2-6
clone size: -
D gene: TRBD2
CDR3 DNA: TGTGCCAGCAGAGCGACTAGCGGGACCCCAGGGGCTGGGGCCAACGTCCTGACTTTC
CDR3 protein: CASRATSGTPGAGANVLTF

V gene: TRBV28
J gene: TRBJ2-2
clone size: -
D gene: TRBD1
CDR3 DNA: TGTGCCATCGGACAGGGGGTCACCGGGGAGCTGTTTTTT
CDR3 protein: CAIGQGVTGELFF

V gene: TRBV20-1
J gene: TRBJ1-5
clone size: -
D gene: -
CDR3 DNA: TGCAGTGCTAGACGATTACAGGACCAGCATTTT
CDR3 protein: CSARRLQDQHF

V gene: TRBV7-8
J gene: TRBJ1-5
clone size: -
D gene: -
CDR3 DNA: TGTGCCAGCAGCTTAGTTCCAGGTCAGCCCCAGCATTTT
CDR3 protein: CASSLVPGQPQHF

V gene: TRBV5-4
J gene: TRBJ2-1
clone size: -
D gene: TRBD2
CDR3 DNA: TGTGCCAGCAGCTTGACTAGCGTGTCCTACAATGAGCAGTTCTTC
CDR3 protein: CASSLTSVSYNEQFF

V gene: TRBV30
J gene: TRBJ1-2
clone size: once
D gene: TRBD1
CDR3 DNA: TGTGCCTGGACGGACAGGGGCCCTGGGGGCTACACCTTC
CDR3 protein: CAWTDRGPGGYTF

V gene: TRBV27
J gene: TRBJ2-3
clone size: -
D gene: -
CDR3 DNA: TGTGCCAGCAGATATTCCCCTAGCACAGATACGCAGTATTTT
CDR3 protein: CASRYSPSTDTQYF

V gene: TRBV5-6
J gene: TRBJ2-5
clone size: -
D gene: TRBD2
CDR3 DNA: TGTGCCAGCAGCTTAGCGGGACGCGAACAAGGGACCCAGTACTTC
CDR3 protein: CASSLAGREQGTQYF

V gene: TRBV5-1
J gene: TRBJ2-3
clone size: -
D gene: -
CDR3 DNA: TGCGCCAGCAGCGTTACAGATACGCAGTATTTT
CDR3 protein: CASSVTDTQYF

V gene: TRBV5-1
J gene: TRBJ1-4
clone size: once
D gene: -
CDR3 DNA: TGCGCCAGCAGGGGGGGTCCAACTAATGAAAAACTGTTTTTT
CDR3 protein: CASRGGPTNEKLFF

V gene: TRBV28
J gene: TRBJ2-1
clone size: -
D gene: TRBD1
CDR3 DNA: TGTGCCAGCACCAAAGGACAGGGTCGCTACAATGAGCAGTTCTTC
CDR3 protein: CASTKGQGRYNEQFF

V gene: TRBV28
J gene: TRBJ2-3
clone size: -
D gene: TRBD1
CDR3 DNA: TGTGCCAGCAGTTTGGAACCAGGGACAGGGACCGATACGCAGTATTTT
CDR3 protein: CASSLEPGTGTDTQYF

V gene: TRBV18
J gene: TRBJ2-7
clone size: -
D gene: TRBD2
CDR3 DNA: TGTGCCAGCTCACCGTTGGGGGGGGTCCACGAGCAGTACTTC
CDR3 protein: CASSPLGGVHEQYF

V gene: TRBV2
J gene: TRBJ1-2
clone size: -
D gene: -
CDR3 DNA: TGTGCCAGCAGAGCAGTCCTTACGGATGGCTACACCTTC
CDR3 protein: CASRAVLTDGYTF

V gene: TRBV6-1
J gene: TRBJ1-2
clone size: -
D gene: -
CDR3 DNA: TGTGCCAGCAGTGAAGCTCTAATTGGGGGGCGAGGCTACACCTTC
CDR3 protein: CASSEALIGGRGYTF

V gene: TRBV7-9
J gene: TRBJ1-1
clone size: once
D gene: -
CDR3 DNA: TGTGCCAGCAGCTTCCTACAGTACACGAACACTGAAGCTTTCTTT
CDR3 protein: CASSFLQYTNTEAFF

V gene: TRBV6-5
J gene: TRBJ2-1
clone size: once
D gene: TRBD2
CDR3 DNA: TGTGCCAGCAGTTATAGACTAGCGGGAGACAATGAGCAGTTCTTC
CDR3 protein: CASSYRLAGDNEQFF

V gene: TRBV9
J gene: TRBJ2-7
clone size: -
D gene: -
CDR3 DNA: TGTGCCAGCAGCTCCGGGACAAGGGATACTCCGCCCTACGAGCAGTACTTC
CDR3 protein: CASSSGTRDTPPYEQYF

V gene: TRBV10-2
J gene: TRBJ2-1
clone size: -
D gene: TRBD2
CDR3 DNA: TGCGCCAGCAGTGAGTCCGGGAGACTAGCGGGAGTTGTTGAGCAGTTCTTC
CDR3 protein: CASSESGRLAGVVEQFF